Listed below are T cell receptor beta chains from one sample, sequenced in a study of CD8+ T cells in alopecia areata. Produced via immunoSEQ multiplex PCR; TCRdb's table is partial and in-frame only. This sample has approximately 180,000 clones, with less than 65% found just once. The source material was CD4+ T cells sorted from blood, sampled at week 24, from a patient treated with tofacitinib. These receptors were taken from a human donor with alopecia areata. Both conserved end residues are part of each CDR3. The order of the fields is D gene, CDR3 length, J gene, clone size, V gene, CDR3 DNA, CDR3 protein. The D gene is left open where the match is weak. Clone sizes are given selectively: once, few, many, or a class where the clone is expanded.

>.|14|TRBJ1-6|once|TRBV2
TGTGCCAGGTCCCAGGGACTCGATAATTCACCCCTCCACTTT
CARSQGLDNSPLHF
>.|13|TRBJ2-2|.|TRBV7-7
TGTGCCAGCAGCTTAGAAACCCCCGGGGAGCTGTTTTTT
CASSLETPGELFF
>.|14|TRBJ1-2|.|TRBV29-1
TGCAGCGTTGGAGCCGGACAGACGAACTATGGCTACACCTTC
CSVGAGQTNYGYTF
>.|11|TRBJ2-1|.|TRBV30
TGTGCTTGCGGGACAATGAATGAGCAGTTCTTC
CACGTMNEQFF
>.|15|TRBJ1-2|.|TRBV29-1
TGCAGCGTCGTCGATGGCGGATCGGTTAACTATGGCTACACCTTC
CSVVDGGSVNYGYTF
>TRBD2|12|TRBJ2-5|.|TRBV5-6
TGTGCCAGCACCAACCCGGGGGGGACCCAGTACTTC
CASTNPGGTQYF
>.|10|TRBJ2-2|.|TRBV29-1
TGCAGCGTTGGGGAGGGGGAGCTGTTTTTT
CSVGEGELFF
>TRBD2|15|TRBJ2-3|few|TRBV29-1
TGCAGCGTCGCGCGGACTAGCGGGGGCACAGATACGCAGTATTTT
CSVARTSGGTDTQYF
>TRBD1|14|TRBJ2-7|.|TRBV5-7
TGTGCCAGCACCGCTAACCGGGACAGGGGAGAGCAGTACTTC
CASTANRDRGEQYF
>.|13|TRBJ1-2|.|TRBV30
TGTGCCTGGAGTAGGGGTTCCAACTATGGCTACACCTTC
CAWSRGSNYGYTF
>.|12|TRBJ2-5|.|TRBV30
TGTGCCTGGAGTGTGGAGCAAGAGACCCAGTACTTC
CAWSVEQETQYF
>TRBD1|13|TRBJ2-1|.|TRBV7-2
TGTGCCAGCAGCAACGGACAGGGAAATGAGCAGTTCTTC
CASSNGQGNEQFF
>.|14|TRBJ2-4|.|TRBV30
TGTGCCTGGAACCCGACAGGTTCTTTAAACATTCAGTACTTC
CAWNPTGSLNIQYF
>TRBD1|14|TRBJ2-7|.|TRBV30
TGTGCCTGGAGTGTGCAGGGACAGCGCTACGAGCAGTACTTC
CAWSVQGQRYEQYF
>.|14|TRBJ2-2|.|TRBV5-1
TGCGCCAGCAGCTTAAAACCTACCACCGGGGAGCTGTTTTTT
CASSLKPTTGELFF
>.|13|TRBJ2-3|.|TRBV13
TGTGCCAGCAGCATACCCCAGGGAGATACGCAGTATTTT
CASSIPQGDTQYF
>.|15|TRBJ2-5|few|TRBV11-1
TGTGCCAGCAGCTTAGTGGGACAAGTACAAGAGACCCAGTACTTC
CASSLVGQVQETQYF
>.|13|TRBJ2-7|.|TRBV10-1
TGCGCCAGCAGTGACAGGGACCTCTACGAGCAGTACTTC
CASSDRDLYEQYF
>.|13|TRBJ1-1|.|TRBV29-1
TGCAGCTCCTCGGAAGGGCTGCGCTTGGAAGCTTTCTTT
CSSSEGLRLEAFF
>.|14|TRBJ2-5|.|TRBV29-1
TGCAGCGTTACGGCGAGGCTAGTAGGAGAGACCCAGTACTTC
CSVTARLVGETQYF
>.|15|TRBJ1-2|once|TRBV4-3
TGCGCCAGCAGCCAAGATCTGGGGACGTTTGGGGGCTACACCTTC
CASSQDLGTFGGYTF
>.|15|TRBJ1-5|few|TRBV29-1
TGCAGCGTTGAATGGGGTTCTGGCGGCAATCAGCCCCAGCATTTT
CSVEWGSGGNQPQHF
>.|17|TRBJ2-6|.|TRBV30
TGTGCCTGGAGGGAATTCAGGGTTTCGACTGGGGCCAACGTCCTGACTTTC
CAWREFRVSTGANVLTF
>.|16|TRBJ1-1|few|TRBV7-4
TGTGCCAGGAAGGTGGGGTGGTCCTACGAGAACACTGAAGCTTTCTTT
CARKVGWSYENTEAFF
>TRBD1|15|TRBJ2-7|.|TRBV6-5
TGTGCCAGCAGTTATTCGGGACAGCAAGACTACGGGCAGTACTTC
CASSYSGQQDYGQYF
>TRBD1|14|TRBJ2-7|few|TRBV11-3
TGTGCCAGCAGCCGGGGACAGGGGGAGGACGAGCAGTACTTC
CASSRGQGEDEQYF
>TRBD1|16|TRBJ2-7|.|TRBV5-1
TGCGCCAGCAGCTTGGACGAGGGACAGGGGGCGTACGAGCAGTACTTC
CASSLDEGQGAYEQYF
>.|11|TRBJ2-3|once|TRBV29-1
TGCAGCGTGAGACTTACGGATACGCAGTATTTT
CSVRLTDTQYF
>.|15|TRBJ2-3|.|TRBV27
TGTGCCAGCAGTTTCAGAGGGGGGCCCACAGATACGCAGTATTTT
CASSFRGGPTDTQYF
>.|11|TRBJ1-2|.|TRBV30
TGTGCCTTTAGGGGCAGGGATCCAACCACCTTC
CAFRGRDPTTF
>TRBD1|15|TRBJ1-2|.|TRBV10-3
TGTGCCATCAGTGAGTCGTGGGGGACAGGGGGCCCGGTCACCTTC
CAISESWGTGGPVTF
>.|11|TRBJ1-1|once|TRBV30
TGTGCCTGGAGTGTCAGGGATGAAGCTTTCTTT
CAWSVRDEAFF
>TRBD2|15|TRBJ2-3|.|TRBV30
TGTGCCTGGAGTGTAGCAGCGGGGGGCACAGATACGCAGTATTTT
CAWSVAAGGTDTQYF
>.|13|TRBJ2-1|once|TRBV27
TGTGCCAGCAGCCCCGGAACCTACAATGAGCAGTTCTTC
CASSPGTYNEQFF
>.|12|TRBJ1-4|.|TRBV29-1
TGCAGCGCTAGCGGTGGTAATGAAAAACTGTTTTTT
CSASGGNEKLFF
>.|15|TRBJ2-2|.|TRBV5-4
TGTGCCAGCAGCTTGGTTCTGTTGAACACCGGGGAGCTGTTTTTT
CASSLVLLNTGELFF
>.|14|TRBJ1-2|.|TRBV5-6
TGTGCCAGCACCCCGGACGGGATTAACTATGGCTACACCTTC
CASTPDGINYGYTF
>.|9|TRBJ1-2|.|TRBV6-1
TGTGCCAGACAGAATGGCTACACCTTC
CARQNGYTF
>.|14|TRBJ1-1|.|TRBV29-1
TGCAGCACTAGGTGGGGGCCAATGAGTACTGAAGCTTTCTTT
CSTRWGPMSTEAFF
>TRBD2|14|TRBJ2-7|.|TRBV10-3
TGTGCCATCAGTGAGGGACTAGCGTTGAGGGAGCAGTACTTC
CAISEGLALREQYF
>.|12|TRBJ2-7|few|TRBV30
TGTGCCTGGAACAGGGATTCCTACGAGCAGTACTTC
CAWNRDSYEQYF
>.|14|TRBJ1-2|.|TRBV7-2
TGTGCCAGCAGCTTAGCTGGGCTTAACTATGGCTACACCTTC
CASSLAGLNYGYTF
>.|15|TRBJ1-4|.|TRBV30
TGTGCCTGGAGTCCCGAGAAACTCTTAAATGAAAAACTGTTTTTT
CAWSPEKLLNEKLFF
>TRBD1|16|TRBJ1-1|.|TRBV30
TGTGCCTGGAGCCCGGGGGACAGGGGGCTGAACACTGAAGCTTTCTTT
CAWSPGDRGLNTEAFF
>.|12|TRBJ2-7|.|TRBV7-8
TGTGCCAGCAGCTTAGGGTGGAGGGAGCAGTACTTC
CASSLGWREQYF
>.|11|TRBJ1-1|.|TRBV11-3
TGTGCCAGCAGCTTACGGGGTGAAGCTTTCTTT
CASSLRGEAFF
>TRBD2|16|TRBJ2-6|.|TRBV29-1
TGCAGCGTTGAGGGGGGACTAGCGAACGGGGCCAACGTCCTGACTTTC
CSVEGGLANGANVLTF
>TRBD2|15|TRBJ2-3|once|TRBV15
TGTGCCACCAGCAGAGGGCTAGCGGGGAGGGATACGCAGTATTTT
CATSRGLAGRDTQYF
>.|15|TRBJ1-1|.|TRBV30
TGTGCCTGGAGTGTACTCGACAGAGTTAACACTGAAGCTTTCTTT
CAWSVLDRVNTEAFF
>.|19|TRBJ2-1|.|TRBV7-2
TGTGCCAGCAGCTTAGTGGTTATGGCTATTGGAGGGTCCTACAATGAGCAGTTCTTC
CASSLVVMAIGGSYNEQFF
>.|13|TRBJ2-1|.|TRBV29-1
TGCAGCGTTGATCCGCAGGGAGACAATGAGCAGTTCTTC
CSVDPQGDNEQFF
>TRBD1|14|TRBJ2-2|.|TRBV5-1
TGCGCCAGCAAAGGACAGGGTTCGTCCGGGGAGCTGTTTTTT
CASKGQGSSGELFF
>TRBD1|16|TRBJ1-1|.|TRBV11-2
TGTGCCAGCAGCTTAGATATCAGGGGGCAGGGGACTGAAGCTTTCTTT
CASSLDIRGQGTEAFF